The 27 T cell receptor beta chains in this list originate from one sample, sequenced in a study of blood T cell repertoires in COVID-19. Method: immunoSEQ multiplex PCR; TCRdb's copy keeps in-frame clones and lacks some. Here the sample spans hundreds of thousands of clones, approximately 79% being singletons. Sequencing was carried out using peripheral blood. These receptors all come from a woman in her 40s with active or convalescent COVID-19.

On this clone: The junction departs from germline at one end; a sequencing error may be responsible. The chain links TRBV7-7 to TRBJ1-4; D perhaps matches TRBD1 (6 bases). Per germline, CDR1 SSHAT and CDR2 FNYEAQ (reference sequence). The CDR3 has 13 residues. The CDR3 sequence is CASSLTGNEKLFF. CDR3 nucleotide sequence: TGTGCTAGCAGCTTAACAGGGAATGAAAAACTGTTTTTT.

The chain uses TRBV4-1 and TRBJ2-1; 8 nucleotides align to TRBD2. V lost 2 bases and J lost 1; bases outside the gene matches: 4. CDR1 is MGHRA, CDR2 YSYEKL, per germline. The CDR3 totals 16 residues. CDR3 sequence reads: CASSQSGTSSYNEQFF. DNA of the CDR3: TGCGCCAGCAGCCAATCCGGGACTAGTTCCTACAATGAGCAGTTCTTC.

This chain joins TRBV28 and TRBJ1-5, with TRBD1 matching 7 bases. Germline-derived CDR1 and CDR2 are MDHEN and SYDVKM. The CDR3 is 14 amino acids. V shed 7 bases, J shed 5 bases, and the junction held 8 bases outside the gene matches. CDR3 protein: CASTEQGPDQPQHF. The CDR3 DNA reads as TGTGCCAGCACAGAACAGGGGCCCGATCAGCCCCAGCATTTT. Full variable domain (outside the CDR3, taken from reference TRBV28 and TRBJ1-5): DVKVTQSSRYLVKRTGEKVFLECVQDMDHENMFWYRQDPGLGLRLIYFSYDVKMKEKGDIPEGYSVSREKKERFSLILESASTNQTSMYLCASTEQGPDQPQHFGDGTRLSIL.

V usage is TRBV6-5 and J usage is TRBJ1-4; 9 positions match TRBD1. The V gene's germline CDR1 is MNHEY and CDR2 SVGAGI. The CDR3 is 13 residues long. Losses at the gene ends were 6 bases for V and 7 bases for J; bases not matched to a gene: 3. CDR3: CASSGQGSEKLFF. The CDR3 region has the DNA TGTGCCAGCAGCGGACAGGGGAGTGAAAAACTGTTTTTT.

Here the CDR3 reads CASSFPPSAGYTF. For the CDR3, the DNA is TGTGCCAGCAGTTTCCCCCCGTCCGCGGGCTACACCTTC. This chain uses TRBV12-3 or TRBV12-4 with TRBJ1-2, with D uncertain. The CDR3 length is 13 residues. Trimming removed 3 bases from V and 8 bases from J, with 13 bases in between.

This clone was seen a few times. CDR3: CASSLQGLSTGELFF. The CDR3 DNA reads TGCGCCAGCAGCCTGCAGGGGCTGAGCACCGGGGAGCTGTTTTTT. V usage is TRBV4-1 and J usage is TRBJ2-2, with D maybe TRBD1 (6 bases). The V and J ends lost 4 bases and 4 bases respectively, with 13 bases between them. This CDR3 contains 15 residues. Germline V gene sequence: CDR1 MGHRA, CDR2 YSYEKL.

The V gene is TRBV5-8, the J gene TRBJ1-6; TRBD1 is a possible D gene (6 bases). CDR1 is SGHTS, CDR2 YDEGEE, per germline. The CDR3 contains 15 residues. The V end was cut by 0 bases, the J end by 9 bases, with 13 bases between. The DNA for the CDR3 is TGTGCCAGCAGCTTGGATGGGACACCGTTTTCACCCCTCCACTTT. It yields the protein CASSLDGTPFSPLHF. Complete variable domain (other parts from reference TRBV5-8 and TRBJ1-6): EAGVTQSPTHLIKTRGQQATLRCSPISGHTSVYWYQQALGLGLQFLLWYDEGEERNRGNFPPRFSGRQFPNYSSELNVNALELEDSALYLCASSLDGTPFSPLHFGNGTRLTVT.

The genes are TRBV5-1 and TRBJ2-5; TRBD2 matches at 10 bases. This CDR3 region has 17 residues. Trimming cost V 2 bases and J 5 bases; bases outside gene matches: 12. The germline V gene has CDR1 SGHRS and CDR2 YFSETQ. CDR3 residues: CASSFRLAGVTGETQYF. In DNA, the CDR3 is TGCGCCAGCAGCTTCAGGCTAGCGGGGGTCACGGGTGAGACCCAGTACTTC.

The CDR3 DNA sequence: TGTGCCAGCAGTGACAGAGCGGGGGGGCTGGATACGCAGTATTTT. This translates into CASSDRAGGLDTQYF. This chain joins TRBV2 and TRBJ2-3; 10 nucleotides match TRBD2. CDR3 length equals 15 residues. Germline V lookup: CDR1 SNHLY, CDR2 FYNNEI. Losses at the gene ends were 3 bases for V and 6 bases for J; bases not matched to a gene: 6.

This chain links TRBV28 with TRBJ1-5, with TRBD1 matching 8 bases. Germline values: CDR1 MDHEN, CDR2 SYDVKM. With V trimmed by 4 bases and J by 4 bases, 3 bases remained unmatched. CDR3 length: 14 amino acids. CDR3 nucleotide sequence: TGTGCCAGCAGTTGGGACAGGCTAAATCAGCCCCAGCATTTT. This encodes CASSWDRLNQPQHF.

This clone was observed a handful of times. The chain has TRBV19 and TRBJ2-2; D is perhaps TRBD1 (8 bases). Germline V gene data show CDR1 as LNHDA and CDR2 as SQIVND (reference sequence). V lost 3 bases, J lost 7 bases, and 15 bases lay in between. The CDR3 totals 15 residues. The CDR3 sequence: CASSIGTGGVGELFF. DNA for the CDR3: TGTGCCAGTAGTATCGGTACAGGGGGGGTCGGGGAGCTGTTTTTT.

The chain recombines TRBV2 with TRBJ1-1; D may be TRBD1 (5 bases). The germline V gene has CDR1 SNHLY and CDR2 FYNNEI. The CDR3 has 11 amino acids. The germline V and J ends were trimmed by 8 bases and 6 bases, with 10 bases remaining between them. The CDR3 DNA reads as TGTGCCAGCCGGTCAGGGTCTGAAGCTTTCTTT. Protein: CASRSGSEAFF. Filled out from reference TRBV2 and TRBJ1-1, the complete variable domain reads EPEVTQTPSHQVTQMGQEVILRCVPISNHLYFYWYRQILGQKVEFLVSFYNNEISEKSEIFDDQFSVERPDGSNFTLKIRSTKLEDSAMYFCASRSGSEAFFGQGTRLTVV.

The genes are TRBV14 and TRBJ1-1; D gene uncertain. Trimming left V 4 bases short and J 6 bases short, with 6 bases between. Germline lookup yields CDR1 SGHDN and CDR2 FVKESK. The CDR3 consists of 11 residues. The CDR3 DNA follows: TGTGCCAGCAGCCCTCCCCCTGAAGCTTTCTTT. Its translation: CASSPPPEAFF.

This chain joins TRBV30 and TRBJ2-3; 8 nucleotides agree with TRBD1. The germline CDR1 and CDR2 sequences are GTSNPN and SVGIG (reference sequence). The CDR3 extends over 13 amino acids. V shed 5 bases and J 4 bases; nucleotides not matched to a gene: 5. CDR3 region: CAWGQGTPDTQYF. The CDR3 DNA sequence: TGTGCCTGGGGACAGGGAACGCCAGATACGCAGTATTTT.

This clone was observed many times. V usage is TRBV14 and J usage is TRBJ2-3; D might be TRBD1 (5 bases). This CDR3 has 16 amino acids. V lost 1 base and J 2 bases, leaving 13 bases between the germline ends. CDR1 and CDR2 from the germline V gene are SGHDN and FVKESK. CDR3 bases: TGTGCCAGCAGCCAAGGTCGCAGGGCGCCCACAGATACGCAGTATTTT. This translates into CASSQGRRAPTDTQYF.

The chain recombines TRBV6-4 with TRBJ2-7, with 7 nucleotides matching TRBD2. Trimming at V came to 2 bases and at J to 3 bases, leaving 10 bases not matched to a gene. The CDR3 runs 16 residues. CDR1 MRHNA and CDR2 SNTAGT come from the germline V gene. CDR3 sequence reads: CASSDVGRVWSYEQYV. The CDR3 region has the DNA TGTGCCAGCAGTGACGTGGGGAGGGTATGGAGCTACGAGCAGTACGTC.

The chain couples TRBV6-1 to TRBJ1-6; no reliable D call. The CDR3 contains 15 residues. The V gene lost 2 bases and the J gene lost 6 bases, with 11 bases spanning the gap. From germline, CDR1 is MNHNS and CDR2 SASEGT. The CDR3: CASSEPFGSNSPLHF. The CDR3 nucleotides are TGTGCCAGCAGTGAACCTTTCGGTTCTAATTCACCCCTCCACTTT.

The chain recombines TRBV11-3 with TRBJ2-1, with TRBD1 matching 7 bases. Per germline, CDR1 SGHNT and CDR2 YENEEA. This CDR3 has 14 amino acids. V trimming: 6 bases; J trimming: 5 bases; junction bases outside the gene matches: 7. CDR3 residues: CASRYEGQNNEQFF. CDR3 nucleotides: TGTGCCAGCAGGTATGAGGGACAGAACAATGAGCAGTTCTTC.

The rearrangement links TRBV14 to TRBJ1-3; D remains ambiguous. The CDR3 is made up of 16 amino acids. Germline V gene sequence: CDR1 SGHDN, CDR2 FVKESK. V was pared by 0 bases and J by 0 bases, with 9 bases between. The CDR3 nucleotides are TGTGCCAGCAGCCAAGAATTACAAAGCTCTGGAAACACCATATATTTT. The encoded protein is CASSQELQSSGNTIYF.

The rearrangement joins TRBV4-1 to TRBJ2-2; tentatively, D is TRBD2 (6 bases). CDR1 is MGHRA and CDR2 is YSYEKL in the germline V gene. V dropped 4 bases and J dropped 5 bases, with 14 bases sitting between them. CDR3 length equals 15 residues. This CDR3 is CASSLRDSRTGELFF. The CDR3 nucleotides are TGCGCCAGCAGCCTCCGGGACTCAAGGACCGGGGAGCTGTTTTTT.

CDR3 nucleotide sequence: TGTGCCAGCAGCTTAGGAGCAACCTCCTACGAGCAGTACTTC. Translation: CASSLGATSYEQYF. The rearrangement joins TRBV11-3 to TRBJ2-7; no clear D gene. Germline V gene data show CDR1 as SGHNT and CDR2 as YENEEA. There are 14 residues in the CDR3. Trimming pared 1 base from V and 0 bases from J, leaving 7 bases between.

This chain joins TRBV19 and TRBJ2-2, with 7 bases fitting TRBD1. Germline V CDR1 and CDR2: LNHDA, SQIVND (reference sequence). There are 16 residues in the CDR3. V shed 5 bases, J shed 3 bases, and the junction held 9 bases outside the gene matches. CDR3 sequence reads: CASSPWGQPDTGELFF. The CDR3 coding sequence is TGTGCCAGTAGTCCCTGGGGACAGCCGGACACCGGGGAGCTGTTTTTT. Filled out from reference TRBV19 and TRBJ2-2, the complete variable domain reads DGGITQSPKYLFRKEGQNVTLSCEQNLNHDAMYWYRQDPGQGLRLIYYSQIVNDFQKGDIAEGYSVSREKKESFPLTVTSAQKNPTAFYLCASSPWGQPDTGELFFGEGSRLTVL.

J is TRBJ1-4 and V is TRBV5-4, with D uncertain. V lost 1 base and J lost 0, with 4 bases in between. Looked up from germline, CDR1 is SGHNT and CDR2 is YYREEE (reference sequence). The CDR3 runs 14 residues. The CDR3, as DNA: TGTGCCAGCAGCTTGTGGCCAACTAATGAAAAACTGTTTTTT. It yields the protein CASSLWPTNEKLFF.

The DNA of the CDR3 is TGCAGTGCTGAGCAGGGAGAGACCCAGTACTTC. Translated, it gives CSAEQGETQYF. This sequence joins TRBV20-1 and TRBJ2-5; TRBD1 is a possible D gene (5 bases). V shed 5 bases and J shed 4 bases, with 8 bases lying between them. CDR1 is DFQATT and CDR2 is SNEGSKA in the germline V gene (reference sequence). The CDR3 is 11 amino acids.

The chain joins TRBV11-2 to TRBJ2-2; 8 bases agree with TRBD2. The CDR3 loop spans 16 amino acids. The V and J ends lost 0 bases and 4 bases, in that order; junction bases with no gene match: 4. Germline values: CDR1 SGHAT, CDR2 FQNNGV. CDR3 sequence: CASSLDGGDITGELFF. The CDR3 DNA sequence: TGTGCCAGCAGCTTAGACGGGGGGGACATCACCGGGGAGCTGTTTTTT.

The J gene is TRBJ1-4, the V gene TRBV5-6, with D maybe TRBD1 (6 bases). This CDR3 region has 11 residues. With 3 bases removed from V and 11 bases from J, the gap between germline ends came to 8 bases. In germline, CDR1 is SGHDT, CDR2 YYEEEE. CDR3 bases: TGTGCCAGCAGCTATGGACAGAAACTGTTTTTT. Translation gives CASSYGQKLFF.

The CDR3 loop reads CASSPGAATDTQYF. As DNA, the CDR3 is TGTGCCAGCAGCCCAGGGGCGGCCACAGATACGCAGTATTTT. The V and J genes are TRBV11-3 and TRBJ2-3; tentatively, D is TRBD1 (6 bases). The CDR3 sequence is 14 residues long. Trimming removed 5 bases at V and 2 bases at J, with 11 bases between. Germline lookup yields CDR1 SGHNT and CDR2 YENEEA.